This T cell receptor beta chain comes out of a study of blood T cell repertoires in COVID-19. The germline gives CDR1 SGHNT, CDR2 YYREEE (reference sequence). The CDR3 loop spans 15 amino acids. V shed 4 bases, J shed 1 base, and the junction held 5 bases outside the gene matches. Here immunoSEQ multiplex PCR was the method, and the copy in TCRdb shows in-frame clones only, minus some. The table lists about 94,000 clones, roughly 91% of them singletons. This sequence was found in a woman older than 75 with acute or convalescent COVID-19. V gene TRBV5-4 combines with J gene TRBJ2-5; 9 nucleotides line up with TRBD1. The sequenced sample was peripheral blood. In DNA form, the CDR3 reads TGTGCCAGCAGCGACGGACAGGGGCGCCAAGAGACCCAGTACTTC. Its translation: CASSDGQGRQETQYF. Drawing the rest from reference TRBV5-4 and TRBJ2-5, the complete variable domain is ETGVTQSPTHLIKTRGQQVTLRCSSQSGHNTVSWYQQALGQGPQFIFQYYREEENGRGNFPPRFSGLQFPNYSSELNVNALELDDSALYLCASSDGQGRQETQYFGPGTRLLVL.